This T cell receptor beta chain was profiled in a study of cytomegalovirus exposure and HLA in healthy donors. The overall study: In a later analysis, it was reported that the approximately 120 validation repertoires had been produced on the same platform as the roughly 700 repertoires belonging to the first cohort.

Sequencing used immunoSEQ multiplex PCR; TCRdb keeps in-frame clones, though not all of them. This table has a few hundred thousand clones, 87% appearing once. Regarding this clone: Its antigen is as yet unknown.

V lost 3 bases to trimming and J lost 3 bases, with 11 bases between them. Per germline, CDR1 SQVTM and CDR2 ANQGSEA. The CDR3 length is 14 residues. General observations from the study: TCR clusters originating in the first cohort tended to co-occur in the roughly 120 validation repertoires, according to a later analysis. Many donors shared some public TCRs, even though most TCR sequences were rare.

The chain carries TRBV29-1 and TRBJ2-2; possibly TRBD2 for D (6 bases). Sequenced material: PBMCs. The clonotype comes from a man aged 18 to 35 in good health and CMV-seropositive. The CDR3 region is CSVDSGLYTGELFF. CDR3 DNA: TGCAGCGTTGATTCGGGACTCTACACCGGGGAGCTGTTTTTT.